These T cell receptor beta chains were read from a single sample in a study of Graves' ophthalmopathy and Graves' hyperthyroidism. TCRdb called the multiplex PCR reads again in MiXCR, with one record for every CDR3 protein. The table records 580,000 or so distinct CDR3 sequences, just under 40% of them present only once. The sample taken for sequencing was peripheral blood or thyroid tissue (not recorded which). The source is an adult man with Graves' hyperthyroidism. Both conserved end residues are part of each CDR3. D genes are given only for firm matches. Size tells how often a clone was seen (once, few, many) or the class of an expanded clone, and some rows leave it out.

d_gene: .; j_gene: TRBJ1-2; len: 14; v_gene: TRBV9; abundance: .; CDR3aa: CASSAVQGLNGYTF; CDR3nt: TGCGCCAGCAGCGCGGTACAGGGACTTAATGGCTACACCTTC
d_gene: .; j_gene: TRBJ1-2; len: 14; v_gene: TRBV2; abundance: once; CDR3aa: CTSSLTGYYSGYTF; CDR3nt: TGTACCAGCAGTTTAACAGGGTACTATTCCGGCTACACCTTC
d_gene: .; j_gene: TRBJ2-2; len: 15; v_gene: TRBV7-9; abundance: .; CDR3aa: CASSFYNSYTGELFF; CDR3nt: TGTGCCAGCAGCTTTTATAACAGCTACACCGGGGAGCTGTTTTTT
d_gene: .; j_gene: TRBJ1-1; len: 11; v_gene: TRBV6-6; abundance: few; CDR3aa: CATAARTEAFF; CDR3nt: TGTGCCACCGCCGCCCGGACTGAAGCTTTCTTT
d_gene: TRBD2; j_gene: TRBJ2-1; len: 13; v_gene: TRBV24-1; abundance: .; CDR3aa: CATSDQAGLEQFF; CDR3nt: TGTGCCACCAGTGATCAAGCGGGACTCGAGCAGTTCTTC
d_gene: .; j_gene: TRBJ1-5; len: 15; v_gene: TRBV10-3; abundance: .; CDR3aa: CAISESAGGLSNEHF; CDR3nt: TGTGCCATCAGTGAGTCCGCGGGGGGGCTTAGCAATGAGCATTTT
d_gene: TRBD2; j_gene: TRBJ2-7; len: 15; v_gene: TRBV7-2; abundance: many; CDR3aa: CASSFLAGATYEQYF; CDR3nt: TGTGCCAGCAGCTTCCTAGCGGGCGCGACCTACGAGCAGTACTTC
d_gene: .; j_gene: TRBJ1-2; len: 18; v_gene: TRBV5-1; abundance: many; CDR3aa: CASSLADGARLGGYGYTF; CDR3nt: TGCGCCAGCAGCTTGGCCGACGGGGCCCGGTTAGGCGGCTATGGCTACACCTTC
d_gene: .; j_gene: TRBJ1-5; len: 16; v_gene: TRBV7-2; abundance: once; CDR3aa: CASSLAGLAWRETQHF; CDR3nt: TGTGCCAGCAGTCTAGCCGGACTAGCCTGGCGGGAGACCCAGCATTTT
d_gene: .; j_gene: TRBJ2-7; len: 11; v_gene: TRBV29-1; abundance: .; CDR3aa: CSVAGFGEQYF; CDR3nt: TGCAGCGTTGCAGGGTTTGGCGAGCAGTACTTC
d_gene: .; j_gene: TRBJ2-6; len: 16; v_gene: TRBV2; abundance: .; CDR3aa: CASSTGHPSGANVLTF; CDR3nt: TGTGCCAGCAGTACAGGACACCCCTCTGGGGCCAACGTCCTGACTTTC
d_gene: .; j_gene: TRBJ1-1; len: 13; v_gene: TRBV2; abundance: .; CDR3aa: CASSEDQFNEAFF; CDR3nt: TGTGCCAGCAGTGAGGATCAGTTCAATGAAGCTTTCTTT
d_gene: .; j_gene: TRBJ2-3; len: 16; v_gene: TRBV7-6; abundance: .; CDR3aa: CASSLLSTYSTDTQYF; CDR3nt: TGTGCCAGCAGCTTATTATCTACCTATAGCACAGATACGCAGTATTTT
d_gene: TRBD1; j_gene: TRBJ2-7; len: 15; v_gene: TRBV6-5; abundance: many; CDR3aa: CASSWVGTGEYEQYF; CDR3nt: TGTGCCAGCAGTTGGGTCGGGACAGGAGAATACGAGCAGTACTTC
d_gene: .; j_gene: TRBJ1-1; len: 14; v_gene: TRBV7-8; abundance: .; CDR3aa: CASSFIRGNTEAFF; CDR3nt: TGTGCCAGCAGCTTCATTCGGGGGAACACTGAAGCTTTCTTT
d_gene: TRBD1; j_gene: TRBJ1-5; len: 15; v_gene: TRBV12-3/TRBV12-4; abundance: many; CDR3aa: CASSTTGESNQPQHF; CDR3nt: TGTGCCAGCAGCACTACAGGGGAGAGCAATCAGCCCCAGCATTTT
d_gene: TRBD2; j_gene: TRBJ2-5; len: 16; v_gene: TRBV9; abundance: .; CDR3aa: CASSAGLAGAQETQYF; CDR3nt: TGTGCCAGCAGCGCGGGACTAGCGGGGGCCCAAGAGACCCAGTACTTC
d_gene: TRBD1; j_gene: TRBJ1-2; len: 15; v_gene: TRBV2; abundance: few; CDR3aa: CASSAPGGWNYGYTF; CDR3nt: TGTGCCAGCAGTGCACCAGGGGGCTGGAACTATGGCTACACCTTC
d_gene: .; j_gene: TRBJ2-6; len: 17; v_gene: TRBV6-1; abundance: many; CDR3aa: CASSEAWQISGANVLTF; CDR3nt: TGTGCCAGCAGTGAAGCTTGGCAGATCTCTGGGGCCAACGTCCTGACTTTC
d_gene: TRBD1; j_gene: TRBJ1-1; len: 13; v_gene: TRBV10-3; abundance: many; CDR3aa: CAINPTGDTEAFF; CDR3nt: TGTGCCATCAACCCGACAGGGGACACTGAAGCTTTCTTT
d_gene: TRBD1; j_gene: TRBJ2-5; len: 14; v_gene: TRBV6-1; abundance: many; CDR3aa: CASSDRGLEETQYF; CDR3nt: TGTGCCAGCAGTGACAGGGGGCTCGAGGAGACCCAGTACTTC
d_gene: .; j_gene: TRBJ2-2; len: 24; v_gene: TRBV7-9; abundance: .; CDR3aa: CASSGDSSSGANVLTSGAGGELFF; CDR3nt: TGTGCCAGCAGTGGTGACAGTAGCTCTGGGGCCAACGTCCTGACTTCCGGGGCCGGCGGGGAGCTGTTTTTT
d_gene: .; j_gene: TRBJ1-1; len: 13; v_gene: TRBV29-1; abundance: .; CDR3aa: CSAEEGGNTEAFF; CDR3nt: TGCAGCGCTGAGGAAGGAGGGAACACTGAAGCTTTCTTT
d_gene: .; j_gene: TRBJ1-2; len: 14; v_gene: TRBV28; abundance: many; CDR3aa: CASSLSWANYGYTF; CDR3nt: TGTGCCAGCAGCCTGTCGTGGGCTAACTATGGCTACACCTTC
d_gene: TRBD1; j_gene: TRBJ2-5; len: 13; v_gene: TRBV24-1; abundance: .; CDR3aa: CATSGQGGETQYF; CDR3nt: TGTGCCACCAGTGGACAGGGTGGGGAGACCCAGTACTTC
d_gene: .; j_gene: TRBJ1-2; len: 18; v_gene: TRBV7-2; abundance: .; CDR3aa: CASSLVVERGTDRDGYTF; CDR3nt: TGTGCCAGCAGCTTAGTAGTCGAACGGGGAACAGATCGAGATGGCTACACCTTC
d_gene: .; j_gene: TRBJ2-6; len: 18; v_gene: TRBV19; abundance: .; CDR3aa: CASSIDRGTFSGANVLTF; CDR3nt: TGTGCCAGTAGTATAGATAGAGGGACCTTCTCTGGGGCCAACGTCCTGACTTTC
d_gene: TRBD1; j_gene: TRBJ1-2; len: 16; v_gene: TRBV20-1; abundance: few; CDR3aa: CSARELFDRGAYGYTF; CDR3nt: TGCAGTGCTAGAGAACTCTTTGACAGGGGAGCCTATGGCTACACCTTC
d_gene: .; j_gene: TRBJ2-5; len: 13; v_gene: TRBV6-1; abundance: .; CDR3aa: CASFWGRGNEQYF; CDR3nt: TGTGCCAGCTTTTGGGGGCGAGGCAATGAGCAGTACTTC
d_gene: .; j_gene: TRBJ1-5; len: 13; v_gene: TRBV28; abundance: .; CDR3aa: CASSSGAKQPQHF; CDR3nt: TGTGCCAGCAGTTCAGGGGCGAAACAGCCCCAGCATTTT
d_gene: .; j_gene: TRBJ2-1; len: 15; v_gene: TRBV12-3/TRBV12-4; abundance: few; CDR3aa: CATSDLPGQGNEQFF; CDR3nt: TGTGCCACCAGTGATTTGCCGGGTCAAGGGAATGAGCAGTTCTTC
d_gene: .; j_gene: TRBJ2-5; len: 16; v_gene: TRBV7-9; abundance: few; CDR3aa: CASSLDPPRLQETQYF; CDR3nt: TGTGCCAGCAGCTTAGACCCGCCTAGGCTTCAAGAGACCCAGTACTTC
d_gene: TRBD2; j_gene: TRBJ2-2; len: 22; v_gene: TRBV12-3/TRBV12-4; abundance: .; CDR3aa: CASTWGGLAPYEQYLYTGELFF; CDR3nt: TGTGCCAGCACTTGGGGGGGACTAGCCCCCTACGAGCAGTACTTGTACACCGGGGAGCTGTTTTTT
d_gene: TRBD2; j_gene: TRBJ2-5; len: 16; v_gene: TRBV30; abundance: .; CDR3aa: CAWSVGLAGIQETQYF; CDR3nt: TGTGCCTGGAGTGTAGGGCTAGCGGGGATCCAAGAGACCCAGTACTTC
d_gene: .; j_gene: TRBJ2-2; len: 15; v_gene: TRBV13; abundance: many; CDR3aa: CASSLYGARTGELFF; CDR3nt: TGTGCCAGCAGCTTATATGGGGCGCGAACCGGGGAGCTGTTTTTT
d_gene: .; j_gene: TRBJ1-6; len: 16; v_gene: TRBV15; abundance: .; CDR3aa: CATSSLTGKSNSPLHF; CDR3nt: TGTGCCACCAGCAGCTTAACAGGGAAAAGTAATTCACCCCTCCACTTT
d_gene: .; j_gene: TRBJ2-2; len: 14; v_gene: TRBV12-3/TRBV12-4; abundance: .; CDR3aa: CASSLWLAPGGLFF; CDR3nt: TGTGCCAGCAGTTTATGGTTGGCCCCCGGGGGGCTGTTTTTT
d_gene: .; j_gene: TRBJ1-6; len: 15; v_gene: TRBV19; abundance: once; CDR3aa: CASSIVQGSYSPLHF; CDR3nt: TGTGCCAGTAGTATAGTTCAAGGGAGTTATTCACCCCTCCACTTT
d_gene: .; j_gene: TRBJ1-1; len: 13; v_gene: TRBV10-3; abundance: .; CDR3aa: CATRDLANTEAFF; CDR3nt: TGTGCCACCAGAGATTTGGCGAACACTGAAGCTTTCTTT
d_gene: TRBD1; j_gene: TRBJ1-1; len: 11; v_gene: TRBV29-1; abundance: many; CDR3aa: CSGTGNTEAFF; CDR3nt: TGCAGCGGGACAGGGAACACTGAAGCTTTCTTT
d_gene: TRBD1; j_gene: TRBJ1-2; len: 13; v_gene: TRBV20-1; abundance: .; CDR3aa: CSARTGTGNGYTF; CDR3nt: TGCAGTGCTAGAACCGGGACAGGCAATGGCTACACCTTC
d_gene: .; j_gene: TRBJ1-1; len: 15; v_gene: TRBV5-1; abundance: once; CDR3aa: CASSPRTAQNTEAFF; CDR3nt: TGCGCCAGCAGCCCGCGGACAGCTCAGAACACTGAAGCTTTCTTT
d_gene: .; j_gene: TRBJ1-1; len: 16; v_gene: TRBV6-5; abundance: many; CDR3aa: CASSARPGHQNTEAFF; CDR3nt: TGTGCCAGCAGCGCCCGCCCGGGACACCAGAACACTGAAGCTTTCTTT
d_gene: .; j_gene: TRBJ2-5; len: 13; v_gene: TRBV29-1; abundance: .; CDR3aa: CSSQGGPQETQYF; CDR3nt: TGCAGCTCACAAGGGGGACCTCAAGAGACCCAGTACTTC
d_gene: TRBD2; j_gene: TRBJ2-3; len: 16; v_gene: TRBV29-1; abundance: once; CDR3aa: CSVEGLAASSYNEQYF; CDR3nt: TGCAGCGTTGAGGGACTAGCGGCCAGCTCCTACAATGAGCAGTATTTT
d_gene: TRBD1; j_gene: TRBJ1-6; len: 15; v_gene: TRBV6-1; abundance: many; CDR3aa: CASEDRLSYNSPLHF; CDR3nt: TGTGCCAGTGAGGACAGGCTCTCCTATAATTCACCCCTCCACTTT
d_gene: .; j_gene: TRBJ1-1; len: 14; v_gene: TRBV2; abundance: .; CDR3aa: CASSELTLNTEAFF; CDR3nt: TGTGCCAGCAGTGAATTGACCCTGAACACTGAAGCTTTCTTT
d_gene: TRBD2; j_gene: TRBJ2-7; len: 14; v_gene: TRBV7-6; abundance: many; CDR3aa: CASSLGGDVYEQYF; CDR3nt: TGTGCCAGCAGCTTGGGGGGGGACGTCTACGAGCAGTACTTC
d_gene: .; j_gene: TRBJ1-2; len: 12; v_gene: TRBV14; abundance: .; CDR3aa: CASSGGHYGYTF; CDR3nt: TGTGCCAGCAGCGGAGGACACTATGGCTACACCTTC
d_gene: .; j_gene: TRBJ1-5; len: 13; v_gene: TRBV28; abundance: many; CDR3aa: CASSLNGDQPQHF; CDR3nt: TGTGCCAGCAGTTTAAACGGGGATCAGCCCCAGCATTTT
d_gene: .; j_gene: TRBJ2-5; len: 13; v_gene: TRBV15; abundance: .; CDR3aa: CATSRPGQETQYF; CDR3nt: TGTGCCACCAGCAGGCCCGGACAAGAGACCCAGTACTTC
d_gene: .; j_gene: TRBJ1-1; len: 14; v_gene: TRBV15; abundance: many; CDR3aa: CATSRAYLNTEAFF; CDR3nt: TGTGCCACCAGCAGAGCTTATTTGAACACTGAAGCTTTCTTT
d_gene: .; j_gene: TRBJ2-7; len: 13; v_gene: TRBV20-1; abundance: .; CDR3aa: CRARAGYTYEQYF; CDR3nt: TGCAGGGCAAGAGCCGGCTACACCTACGAGCAGTACTTC
d_gene: TRBD2; j_gene: TRBJ2-1; len: 17; v_gene: TRBV2; abundance: few; CDR3aa: CASSANGLAGVHNEQFF; CDR3nt: TGTGCCAGCAGCGCCAATGGACTAGCGGGAGTTCACAATGAGCAGTTCTTC